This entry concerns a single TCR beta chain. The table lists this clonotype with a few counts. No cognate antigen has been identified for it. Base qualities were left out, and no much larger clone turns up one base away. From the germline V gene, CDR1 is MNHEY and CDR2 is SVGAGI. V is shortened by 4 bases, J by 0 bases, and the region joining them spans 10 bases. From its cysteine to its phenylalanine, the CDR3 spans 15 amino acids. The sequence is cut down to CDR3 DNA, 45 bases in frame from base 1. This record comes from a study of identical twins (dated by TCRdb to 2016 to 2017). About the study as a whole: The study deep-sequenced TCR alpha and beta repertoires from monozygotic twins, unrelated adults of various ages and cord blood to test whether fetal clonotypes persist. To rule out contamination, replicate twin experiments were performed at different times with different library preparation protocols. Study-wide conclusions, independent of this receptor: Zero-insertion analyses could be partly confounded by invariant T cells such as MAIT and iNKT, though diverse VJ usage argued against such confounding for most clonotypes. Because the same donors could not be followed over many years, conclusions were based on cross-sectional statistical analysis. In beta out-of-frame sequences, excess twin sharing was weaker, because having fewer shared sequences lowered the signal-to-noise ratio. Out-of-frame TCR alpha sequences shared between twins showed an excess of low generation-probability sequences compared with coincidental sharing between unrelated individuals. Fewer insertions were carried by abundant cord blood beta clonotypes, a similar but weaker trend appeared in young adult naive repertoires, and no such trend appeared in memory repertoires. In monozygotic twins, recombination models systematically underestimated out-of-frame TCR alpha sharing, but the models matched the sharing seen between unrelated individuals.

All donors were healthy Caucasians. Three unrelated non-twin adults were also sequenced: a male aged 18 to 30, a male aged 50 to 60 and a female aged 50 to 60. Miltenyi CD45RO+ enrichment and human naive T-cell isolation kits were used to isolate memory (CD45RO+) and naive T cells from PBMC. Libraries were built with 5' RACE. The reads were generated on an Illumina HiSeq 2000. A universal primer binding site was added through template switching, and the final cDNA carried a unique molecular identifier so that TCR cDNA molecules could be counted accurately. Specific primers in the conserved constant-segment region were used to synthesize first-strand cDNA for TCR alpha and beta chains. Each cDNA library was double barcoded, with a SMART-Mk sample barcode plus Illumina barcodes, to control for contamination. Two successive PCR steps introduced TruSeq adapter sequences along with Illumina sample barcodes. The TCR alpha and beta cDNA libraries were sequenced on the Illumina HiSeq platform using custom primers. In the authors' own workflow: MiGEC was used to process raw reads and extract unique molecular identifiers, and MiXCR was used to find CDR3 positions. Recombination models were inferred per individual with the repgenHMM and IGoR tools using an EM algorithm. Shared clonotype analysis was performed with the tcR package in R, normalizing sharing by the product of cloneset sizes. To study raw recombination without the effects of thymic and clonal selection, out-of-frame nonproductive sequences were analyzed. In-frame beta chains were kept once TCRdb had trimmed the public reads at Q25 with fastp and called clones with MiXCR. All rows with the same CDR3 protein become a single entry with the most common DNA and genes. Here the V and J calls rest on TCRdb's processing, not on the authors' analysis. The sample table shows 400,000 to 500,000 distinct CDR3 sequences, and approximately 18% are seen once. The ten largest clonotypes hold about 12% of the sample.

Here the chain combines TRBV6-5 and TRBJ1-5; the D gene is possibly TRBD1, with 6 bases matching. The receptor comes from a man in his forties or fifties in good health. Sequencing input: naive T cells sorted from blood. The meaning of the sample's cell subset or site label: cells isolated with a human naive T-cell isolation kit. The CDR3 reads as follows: CASSSGTYSNQPQHF. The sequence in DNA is TGTGCCAGCAGTTCCGGGACATATAGCAATCAGCCCCAGCATTTT.